Listed below are T cell receptor beta chains from one sample, sequenced in a study of shared clonotypes between healthy human individuals. Profiling relied on immunoSEQ multiplex PCR, and the TCRdb table lists in-frame clones only, not all of them. In the table there are about 2.5 million clones, just under 95% of which are singletons. Specimen: naive CD4+ T cells from PBMCs. Source of these receptors: a man between 18 and 35 years old in good health. Some clones in this sample may be carry-over from other donors' samples. CDR3s include the opening cysteine and the closing phenylalanine or tryptophan. A D gene is named only where the DNA matches it firmly. The listing skips clone size in some rows; elsewhere it reads once, few, many or a size class.

size: -
J: TRBJ1-2
V: TRBV7-9
D: -
DNA: TGTGCCAGCAGCTCTGATGGCAGGGATCGTTCTTATGGCTACACCTTC
CDR3: CASSSDGRDRSYGYTF

size: -
J: TRBJ2-1
V: TRBV11-2
D: -
DNA: TGTGCCAGCAGCTCGGGCCTAGCCAATGAGCAGTTCTTC
CDR3: CASSSGLANEQFF

size: -
J: TRBJ2-1
V: TRBV6-5
D: -
DNA: TGTGCCAGCAGTTACGGTAGGGGAGGCCGACGGGATGAGCAGTTCTTC
CDR3: CASSYGRGGRRDEQFF

size: few
J: TRBJ1-5
V: TRBV28
D: -
DNA: TGTGCCAGCTTAGGTGTCAGGGCTCGTAAAACCCAGCATTTT
CDR3: CASLGVRARKTQHF

size: -
J: TRBJ2-7
V: TRBV7-9
D: TRBD1
DNA: TGTGCCAGCAGCCGACAAAACGCCGGGACAGACGAGCAGTACTTC
CDR3: CASSRQNAGTDEQYF

size: -
J: TRBJ2-7
V: TRBV10-3
D: -
DNA: TGTGCCACCCGGGCGACTCAACCCACCTACGAGCAGTACTTC
CDR3: CATRATQPTYEQYF

size: -
J: TRBJ2-1
V: TRBV6-6
D: -
DNA: TGTGCCAGCAGTTACTCGACGGGTGGGGGGGCCGTGGAGCAGTTCTTC
CDR3: CASSYSTGGGAVEQFF

size: -
J: TRBJ2-1
V: TRBV10-1
D: -
DNA: TGCGCCAGCAGTGAACGCAGGGTGGTGAGGAATGAGCAGTTCTTC
CDR3: CASSERRVVRNEQFF

size: -
J: TRBJ2-7
V: TRBV19
D: -
DNA: TGTGCCAGTAGTAACGGTGGCAGAGCCTACGAGCAGTACTTC
CDR3: CASSNGGRAYEQYF

size: once
J: TRBJ1-1
V: TRBV5-4
D: -
DNA: TGTGCCAGCAGCTTGGGGGGGCCACCGACCACTGAAGCTTTCTTT
CDR3: CASSLGGPPTTEAFF

size: -
J: TRBJ2-7
V: TRBV5-1
D: TRBD2
DNA: TGCGCCAGCTCTAATGCGGGAGGGGTCTACGAGCAGTACTTC
CDR3: CASSNAGGVYEQYF

size: -
J: TRBJ2-2
V: TRBV10-1
D: TRBD2
DNA: TGCGCCAGCAGTTCCACTAGCGGGAGGGCCAAGCCCGGGGAGCTGTTTTTT
CDR3: CASSSTSGRAKPGELFF

size: -
J: TRBJ2-7
V: TRBV29-1
D: TRBD1
DNA: TGCAGCGTTGGGGGACAGGCCGGGGTCTACGAGCAGTACTTC
CDR3: CSVGGQAGVYEQYF

size: -
J: TRBJ2-2
V: TRBV4-3
D: TRBD2
DNA: TGCGCCAGCAGCCGCGGACTAGCATCCCTAATGGGCGGGGAGCTGTTTTTT
CDR3: CASSRGLASLMGGELFF

size: -
J: TRBJ1-2
V: TRBV10-3
D: TRBD1
DNA: TGTGCCATCAGTGATTCGACAGGGGGATACTTTGGCTACACCTTC
CDR3: CAISDSTGGYFGYTF

size: -
J: TRBJ1-4
V: TRBV5-1
D: TRBD1
DNA: TGCGCCAGCAGCCCGGGACAGGGTTCTAATGAAAAACTGTTTTTT
CDR3: CASSPGQGSNEKLFF

size: -
J: TRBJ1-5
V: TRBV15
D: -
DNA: TGTGCCACCGCTCCTAAATACATAACAGGACCCCAGCATTTT
CDR3: CATAPKYITGPQHF

size: -
J: TRBJ1-5
V: TRBV6-5
D: -
DNA: TGTGCCAGCAGCCCAGGACAGAGAAATCAGCCCCAGCATTTT
CDR3: CASSPGQRNQPQHF

size: -
J: TRBJ1-2
V: TRBV7-2
D: TRBD1
DNA: TGTGCCAGCAGTTCTACAGGGGCTTATGGCTACACCTTC
CDR3: CASSSTGAYGYTF

size: -
J: TRBJ2-7
V: TRBV11-2
D: -
DNA: TGTGCCAGCAGCCCTCGCCGCGAGCAGTACTTC
CDR3: CASSPRREQYF

size: -
J: TRBJ1-3
V: TRBV18
D: -
DNA: TGTGCCAGCTCACCACGGGCGGACTCTGGAAACACCATATATTTT
CDR3: CASSPRADSGNTIYF

size: once
J: TRBJ1-1
V: TRBV18
D: -
DNA: TGTGCCAGCTCACCACTTGGGGGATCGAACACTGAAGCTTTCTTT
CDR3: CASSPLGGSNTEAFF

size: -
J: TRBJ2-3
V: TRBV2
D: -
DNA: TGTGCCAGCAGTGAGCTGACAGGCACAGATACGCAGTATTTT
CDR3: CASSELTGTDTQYF

size: -
J: TRBJ2-2
V: TRBV9
D: -
DNA: TGTGCCAGCAGCGTACAAGCCGGGGAGCTGTTTTTT
CDR3: CASSVQAGELFF

size: -
J: TRBJ2-7
V: TRBV28
D: -
DNA: TGTGCCAGCATGGGGCGGGTCGCCGACGAGCAGTACTTC
CDR3: CASMGRVADEQYF

size: -
J: TRBJ2-1
V: TRBV5-1
D: TRBD2
DNA: TGCGCCAGCAGCTTGTTAGCGGGGGTACTCTACAATGAGCAGTTCTTC
CDR3: CASSLLAGVLYNEQFF

size: once
J: TRBJ2-7
V: TRBV9
D: -
DNA: TGTGCCAGCAGCCCACAGGGGTCCGGGAGGAGTGAGCAGTACTTC
CDR3: CASSPQGSGRSEQYF

size: -
J: TRBJ1-2
V: TRBV6-4
D: -
DNA: TGTGCCAGCAGTGCGAAATGGCAGAGGGGAACAAAGAACTATGGCTACACCTTC
CDR3: CASSAKWQRGTKNYGYTF

size: -
J: TRBJ1-2
V: TRBV28
D: -
DNA: TGTGCCAGCAGCCCTCGGTCCCCATGGGGCTACACCTTC
CDR3: CASSPRSPWGYTF

size: -
J: TRBJ2-1
V: TRBV28
D: -
DNA: TGTGCCAGCAGTACCAACGGGTATGGGCAGTTCTTC
CDR3: CASSTNGYGQFF

size: few
J: TRBJ1-5
V: TRBV18
D: -
DNA: TGTGCCAGCTCACCACTGGTCGGGCCCCAGCATTTT
CDR3: CASSPLVGPQHF

size: -
J: TRBJ2-7
V: TRBV5-8
D: -
DNA: TGTGCCAGCAGCACCCGAGAGAGCTCCTACGAGCAGTACTTC
CDR3: CASSTRESSYEQYF

size: -
J: TRBJ2-1
V: TRBV9
D: TRBD1
DNA: TGTGCCAGCAGCTCCATGGGACAGAATGAGCAGTTCTTC
CDR3: CASSSMGQNEQFF

size: -
J: TRBJ2-5
V: TRBV5-1
D: TRBD1
DNA: TGCGCCAGCAGCTCGGACCCGGGACAGGAGAAGACCCAGTACTTC
CDR3: CASSSDPGQEKTQYF

size: -
J: TRBJ2-1
V: TRBV5-6
D: -
DNA: TGTGCCAGCAGCTTGACCGGGCTCGGGGACAATGAGCAGTTCTTC
CDR3: CASSLTGLGDNEQFF

size: once
J: TRBJ1-1
V: TRBV28
D: -
DNA: TGTGCCAGCAGTCCCGGGTCGAGCCTCAACACTGAAGCTTTCTTT
CDR3: CASSPGSSLNTEAFF

size: -
J: TRBJ1-2
V: TRBV10-3
D: TRBD1
DNA: TGTGCCATCAGTGAAAGGACAGGGACTAACTATGGCTACACCTTC
CDR3: CAISERTGTNYGYTF

size: -
J: TRBJ2-7
V: TRBV7-2
D: -
DNA: TGTGCCAGCAGCATGATGAGCACAGCGGTTGCCTACGAGCAGTACTTC
CDR3: CASSMMSTAVAYEQYF